This T cell receptor beta chain was retrieved from a study of blood T cell repertoires in COVID-19. Background on the study: Acute and convalescent COVID-19 specimens originated in the United States, Italy and Spain. T cells, B-cell-depleted T cells, or PBMCs supplied cDNA or gDNA.

Study processing details: Amplification with reference gene primers provided the estimates of nucleated cell counts. TCRdb keeps only in-frame clones here, not all; method: immunoSEQ multiplex PCR. V and J calls and clone size are copied from that table; D and trimming were computed from the DNA. This sample has 65,000 to 70,000 clones, with 75% to 85% found just once. Between the trimmed V and J ends, which lost 2 bases and 4 bases, there was a span of 6 bases. Germline V gene lookup returns CDR1 LGHDT and CDR2 YNNKEL (reference sequence). The CDR3 is made up of 12 amino acids. Sample: peripheral blood. The genes are TRBV3-1 (or the pseudogene TRBV3-2) and TRBJ2-7; no definite D call. This receptor was obtained from a woman aged 60 to 75 with acute or convalescent COVID-19. The CDR3 region is CASSQLRYEQYF. The CDR3 nucleotides read TGTGCCAGCAGCCAATTACGGTACGAGCAGTACTTC.